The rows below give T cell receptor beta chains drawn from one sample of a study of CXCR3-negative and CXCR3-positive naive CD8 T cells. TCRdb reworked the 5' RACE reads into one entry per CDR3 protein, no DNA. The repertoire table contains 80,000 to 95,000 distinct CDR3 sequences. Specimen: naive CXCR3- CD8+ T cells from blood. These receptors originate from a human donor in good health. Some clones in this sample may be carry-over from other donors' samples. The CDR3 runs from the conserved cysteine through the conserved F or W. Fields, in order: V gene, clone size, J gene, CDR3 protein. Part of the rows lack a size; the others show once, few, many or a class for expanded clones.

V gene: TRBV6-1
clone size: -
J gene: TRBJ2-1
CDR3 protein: CASSDGIYNEQFF

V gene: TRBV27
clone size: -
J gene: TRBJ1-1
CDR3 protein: CASGLVGTEAFF

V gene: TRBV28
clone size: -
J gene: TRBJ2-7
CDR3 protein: CASSLELSSYEQYF

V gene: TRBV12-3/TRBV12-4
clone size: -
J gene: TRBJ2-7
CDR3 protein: CASRYRQGASEQYF

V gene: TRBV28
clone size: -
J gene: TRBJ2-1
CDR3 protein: CASSSGLYSYNEQFF

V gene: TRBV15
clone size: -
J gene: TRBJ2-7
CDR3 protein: CATSRATGGSEQYF

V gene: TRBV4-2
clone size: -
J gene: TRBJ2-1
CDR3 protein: CASSLTLEGSSYNEQFF

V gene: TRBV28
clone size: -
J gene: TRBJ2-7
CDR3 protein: CASSLPRQGEGTYEQYF

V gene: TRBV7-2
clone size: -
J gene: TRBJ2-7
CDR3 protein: CASSLADEQYF

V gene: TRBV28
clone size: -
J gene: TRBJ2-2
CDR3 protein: CASRQGANTGELFF

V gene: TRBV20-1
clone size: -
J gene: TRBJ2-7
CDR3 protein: CSAHKIAGGPSWEQYF

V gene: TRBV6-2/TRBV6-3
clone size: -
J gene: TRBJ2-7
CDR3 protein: CASSLWGNYEQYF

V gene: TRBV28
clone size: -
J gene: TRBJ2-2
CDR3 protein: CASSLTGPGTGELFF

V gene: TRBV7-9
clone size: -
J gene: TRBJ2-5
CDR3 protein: CASSFWGQEKQETQYF

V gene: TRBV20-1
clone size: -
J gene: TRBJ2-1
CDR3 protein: CSARALEQGNYNEQFF

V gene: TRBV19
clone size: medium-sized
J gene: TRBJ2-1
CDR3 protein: CASSIGGHQQFF

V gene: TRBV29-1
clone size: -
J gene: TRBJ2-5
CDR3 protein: CSVDGVAADAETQYF

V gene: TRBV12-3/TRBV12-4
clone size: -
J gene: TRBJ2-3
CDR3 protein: CASSLESQGALFDTQYF

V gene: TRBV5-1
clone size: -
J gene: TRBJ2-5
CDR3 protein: CAGIGEGWLETQYF

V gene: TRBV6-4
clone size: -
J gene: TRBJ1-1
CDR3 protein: CASSEQENTEAFF

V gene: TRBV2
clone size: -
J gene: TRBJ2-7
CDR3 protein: CASIRIASGSYEQYF

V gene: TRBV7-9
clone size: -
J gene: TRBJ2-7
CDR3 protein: CASSLVLGHLYEQYF

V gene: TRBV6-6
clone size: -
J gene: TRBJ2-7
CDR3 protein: CASSYTGGAYEQYF

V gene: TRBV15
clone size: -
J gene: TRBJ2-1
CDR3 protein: CATSRISSYNEQFF

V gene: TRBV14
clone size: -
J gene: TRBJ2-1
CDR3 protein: CASSGTGESYNEQFF

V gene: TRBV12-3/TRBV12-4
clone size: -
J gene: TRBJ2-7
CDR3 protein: CASSFAGGGYEQYF

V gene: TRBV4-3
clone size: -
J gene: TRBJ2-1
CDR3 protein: CASSQGTGRLNEQFF

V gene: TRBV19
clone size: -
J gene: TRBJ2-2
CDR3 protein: CATGTGGSTGELFF

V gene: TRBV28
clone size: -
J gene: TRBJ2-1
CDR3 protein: CATLWGYNEQFF

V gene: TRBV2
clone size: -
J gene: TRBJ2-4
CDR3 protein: CASSEAGAENIQYF

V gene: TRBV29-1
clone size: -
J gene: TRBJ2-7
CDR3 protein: CSVNLAGDYEQYF

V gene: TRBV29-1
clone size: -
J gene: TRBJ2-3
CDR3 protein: CSVVLAGGADTQYF

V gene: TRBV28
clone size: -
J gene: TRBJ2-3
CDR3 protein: CASSLGMWTDTQYF

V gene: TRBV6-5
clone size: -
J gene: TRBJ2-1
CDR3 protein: CASSTGTSGSNEQFF

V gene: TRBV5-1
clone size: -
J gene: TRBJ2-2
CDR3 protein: CASSHGLAATGELFF

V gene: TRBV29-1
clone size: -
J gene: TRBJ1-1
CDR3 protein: CSVHRDPYEAFF

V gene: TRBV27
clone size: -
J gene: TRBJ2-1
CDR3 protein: CASSLRGASYNEQFF

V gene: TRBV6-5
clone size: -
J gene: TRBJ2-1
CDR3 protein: CASSYSMHTGEYDEQFF

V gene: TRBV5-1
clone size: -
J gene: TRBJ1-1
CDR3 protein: CASSSDGMNTEAFF

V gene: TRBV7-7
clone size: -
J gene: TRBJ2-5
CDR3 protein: CASPWAAGAQETQYF

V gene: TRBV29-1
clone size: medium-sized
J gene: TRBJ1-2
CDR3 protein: CSAPVAGNNYGYTF

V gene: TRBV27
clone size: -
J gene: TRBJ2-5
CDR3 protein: CASSVRGASQETQYF

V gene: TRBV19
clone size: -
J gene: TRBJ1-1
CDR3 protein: CASSPNLYTEAFF

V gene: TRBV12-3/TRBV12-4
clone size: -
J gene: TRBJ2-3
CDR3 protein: CAVQTEGPPGEGTDTQYF

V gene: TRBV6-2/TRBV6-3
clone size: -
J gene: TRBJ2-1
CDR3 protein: CASSYPPASGGGGLEQFF

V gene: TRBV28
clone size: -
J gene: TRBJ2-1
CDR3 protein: CASSQKASRASPPYNEQFF

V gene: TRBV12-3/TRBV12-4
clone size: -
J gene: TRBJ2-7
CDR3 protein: CASSRTSAPSYEQYF

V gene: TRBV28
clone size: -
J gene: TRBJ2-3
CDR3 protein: CASSLSDTQYF

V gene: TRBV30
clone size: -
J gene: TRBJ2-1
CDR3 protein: CAWAGSYYNEQFF